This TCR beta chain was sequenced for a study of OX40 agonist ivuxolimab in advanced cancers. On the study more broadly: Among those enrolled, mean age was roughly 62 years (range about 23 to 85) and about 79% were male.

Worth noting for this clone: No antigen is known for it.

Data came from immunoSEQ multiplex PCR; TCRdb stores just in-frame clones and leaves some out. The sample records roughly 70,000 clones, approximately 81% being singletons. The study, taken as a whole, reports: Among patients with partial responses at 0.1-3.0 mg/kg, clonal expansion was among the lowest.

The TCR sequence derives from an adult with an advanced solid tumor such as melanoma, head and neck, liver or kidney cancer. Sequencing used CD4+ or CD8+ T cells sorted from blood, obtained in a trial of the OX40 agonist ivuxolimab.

The CDR3 region has the DNA TGTGCCAGCAGTTCCCCTGGGGAGCAGTACTTC. It codes for CASSSPGEQYF. J is TRBJ2-7 and V is TRBV28; D remains ambiguous. The V end lost 4 bases, the J end lost 7 bases, and 8 bases lay between the germline ends. The CDR3 has 11 amino acids. Germline V gives CDR1 MDHEN, CDR2 SYDVKM.